Given below is one T cell receptor beta chain in context. What it recognizes is unknown. V lost 6 bases to trimming and J lost 0 bases, with 11 bases between them. The CDR3 has 14 residues. The V gene's germline CDR1 is MNHEY and CDR2 SVGAGI. TCRdb independently ran MiXCR on the reads; one entry per CDR3 protein. Of some 900,000 distinct CDR3 sequences in the sample, approximately 32% were seen once. This sample was taken from a study of T cell repertoires in cytomegalovirus infection. Broader study findings: Carriers of CMV plus the relevant HLA were identified by cumulative public TCR beta family frequency.

The clonotype was recovered from a human donor in good health (CMV status not recorded). Some clones in this sample may be carry-over from other donors' samples. The material sequenced was cultured CD8+ T cells from PBMCs, taken from culture after CMV antigen stimulation. The chain couples TRBV6-5 to TRBJ1-1; D is uncertain. The CDR3 DNA reads TGTGCCAGCAGGGAGGGTATTTTGAACACTGAAGCTTTCTTT. Translation gives CASREGILNTEAFF.